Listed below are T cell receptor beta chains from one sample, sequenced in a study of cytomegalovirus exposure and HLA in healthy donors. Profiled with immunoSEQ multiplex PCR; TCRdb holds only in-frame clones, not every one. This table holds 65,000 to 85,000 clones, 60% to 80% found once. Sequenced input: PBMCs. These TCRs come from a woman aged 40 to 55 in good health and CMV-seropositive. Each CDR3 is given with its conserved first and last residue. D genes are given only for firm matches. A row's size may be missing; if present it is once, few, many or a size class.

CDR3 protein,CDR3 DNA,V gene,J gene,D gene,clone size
CAKDRSLGNEKLFF,TGCGCCAAGGACAGGTCGCTAGGAAATGAAAAACTGTTTTTT,TRBV10-1,TRBJ1-4,TRBD1,few
CASSFLGVGRLYNEQFF,TGTGCCAGCAGCTTCCTCGGGGTAGGGCGCCTCTACAATGAGCAGTTCTTC,TRBV7-6,TRBJ2-1,-,-
CASSGSVGGRTNSNQPQHF,TGTGCCAGCAGTGGTTCCGTCGGGGGACGAACGAATAGCAATCAGCCCCAGCATTTT,TRBV6-1,TRBJ1-5,-,-
CASSRGRGSYNEQFF,TGTGCCAGCAGCAGGGGGCGGGGTTCCTACAATGAGCAGTTCTTC,TRBV9,TRBJ2-1,-,-
CASSQGLAKNNEQFF,TGTGCCAGCAGCCAGGGACTAGCGAAAAACAATGAGCAGTTCTTC,TRBV7-2,TRBJ2-1,TRBD2,-
CASSPGINSPLHF,TGCGCCAGCAGCCCGGGGATTAATTCACCCCTCCACTTT,TRBV5-1,TRBJ1-6,-,-
CASSLSGTGRTEAFF,TGTGCCAGCAGCTTAAGTGGGACAGGGAGAACTGAAGCTTTCTTT,TRBV7-3,TRBJ1-1,TRBD1,-
CSADGVEQFF,TGCAGTGCTGATGGAGTTGAGCAGTTCTTC,TRBV20-1,TRBJ2-1,-,-
CASSYSGGSYEQYF,TGTGCCAGCAGTTACTCGGGAGGGTCCTACGAGCAGTACTTC,TRBV6-6,TRBJ2-7,TRBD2,-
CASSRTSGTSTDTQYF,TGTGCCAGTAGTCGGACTAGCGGGACTAGCACAGATACGCAGTATTTT,TRBV19,TRBJ2-3,TRBD2,-
CASSQDLDSWSYF,TGCGCCAGCAGCCAAGATCTTGACAGCTGGTCGTACTTC,TRBV4-1,TRBJ2-7,-,-
CASRAGGSETQYF,TGTGCCAGCCGGGCAGGGGGGTCGGAGACCCAGTACTTC,TRBV7-2,TRBJ2-5,-,-
CASSLGQGGLREETQYF,TGTGCCAGCAGCCTCGGACAGGGAGGGTTGAGGGAAGAGACCCAGTACTTC,TRBV7-7,TRBJ2-5,-,-
CASRGGLAYNEQFF,TGTGCCAGCAGAGGCGGTTTGGCCTACAATGAGCAGTTCTTC,TRBV2,TRBJ2-1,-,-
CASSLEISYEQYF,TGCGCCAGCAGCTTAGAGATAAGCTACGAGCAGTACTTC,TRBV5-1,TRBJ2-7,-,once
CASSSSLGTANYGYTF,TGTGCCAGCAGTTCTAGCTTGGGGACAGCTAACTATGGCTACACCTTC,TRBV5-5,TRBJ1-2,TRBD1,-
CASSQEGTGLYEQYF,TGTGCCAGCAGCCAAGAGGGGACAGGGCTCTACGAGCAGTACTTC,TRBV4-2,TRBJ2-7,TRBD1,-
CASRPDRSNYGYTF,TGTGCCAGCAGACCGGACAGGTCTAACTATGGCTACACCTTC,TRBV2,TRBJ1-2,TRBD1,few
CASSSLLAGASSYNEQFF,TGTGCCAGCAGCTCTCTACTAGCGGGAGCCTCCTCCTACAATGAGCAGTTCTTC,TRBV7-8,TRBJ2-1,TRBD2,-
CASSLPSRGNGYTF,TGTGCCAGCAGCTTACCTTCCAGGGGAAATGGCTACACCTTC,TRBV5-4,TRBJ1-2,-,-
CASSLVAGGDTQYF,TGCGCCAGCAGCTTGGTCGCAGGGGGAGATACGCAGTATTTT,TRBV5-1,TRBJ2-3,TRBD1,-
CASSEQGLYGYTF,TGTGCCAGCAGTGAACAGGGCCTCTATGGCTACACCTTC,TRBV6-1,TRBJ1-2,-,-
CASKSGTGNEKLFF,TGTGCCAGCAAATCCGGGACAGGGAATGAAAAACTGTTTTTT,TRBV2,TRBJ1-4,TRBD1,-
CASSLNPTARVAQFF,TGTGCCAGCAGTTTAAATCCGACGGCGAGGGTTGCGCAGTTCTTC,TRBV28,TRBJ2-1,-,-
CASSPQGGEGEKLFF,TGTGCCAGCAGCCCACAGGGGGGGGAAGGTGAAAAACTGTTTTTT,TRBV7-9,TRBJ1-4,TRBD1,-
CASRKAGGTGELFF,TGTGCCAGCAGGAAGGCGGGGGGCACCGGGGAGCTGTTTTTT,TRBV2,TRBJ2-2,TRBD2,-
CASGRGEWMEQFF,TGTGCCAGCGGCAGGGGGGAATGGATGGAGCAGTTCTTC,TRBV2,TRBJ2-1,-,-
CASSYSNYEQYF,TGTGCCAGCAGTTACTCCAACTACGAGCAGTACTTC,TRBV2,TRBJ2-7,-,-
CASSLNLRTGGYTEAFF,TGTGCCAGCAGTCTTAATCTTCGCACAGGGGGCTACACTGAAGCTTTCTTT,TRBV27,TRBJ1-1,TRBD1,-
CASSQDGTGGGTDTQYF,TGCGCCAGCAGCCAAGATGGGACAGGGGGCGGCACAGATACGCAGTATTTT,TRBV4-1,TRBJ2-3,TRBD1,-
CASSPRTSGYNEQFF,TGTGCCAGCAGCCCCCGGACTAGCGGCTACAATGAGCAGTTCTTC,TRBV7-2,TRBJ2-1,TRBD2,-
CAISESVRADTEAFF,TGTGCCATCAGTGAGTCGGTCAGGGCAGACACCGAAGCTTTCTTT,TRBV10-3,TRBJ1-1,-,-
CASSSDRANGYTF,TGCGCCAGCAGCTCAGACAGGGCGAATGGCTACACCTTC,TRBV5-1,TRBJ1-2,TRBD1,-
CSAEGGGQTQYF,TGCAGCGCCGAGGGAGGGGGTCAGACCCAGTACTTC,TRBV29-1,TRBJ2-5,-,-
CASSGPWGDTF,TGTGCCAGCAGTGGGCCGTGGGGGGACACCTTC,TRBV6-5,TRBJ1-2,-,-
CSVEGANYEQYF,TGCAGCGTTGAGGGCGCGAACTACGAGCAGTACTTC,TRBV29-1,TRBJ2-7,-,-
CASSFGLADYNEQFF,TGTGCCAGCAGCTTCGGACTAGCGGATTACAATGAGCAGTTCTTC,TRBV5-6,TRBJ2-1,TRBD2,-
CASSLGYEPYEQYF,TGTGCCAGCAGCTTAGGCTACGAACCCTACGAGCAGTACTTC,TRBV7-8,TRBJ2-7,-,-
CASSHDPGLAGDEQFF,TGCGCCAGCAGCCACGATCCGGGACTAGCGGGAGATGAGCAGTTCTTC,TRBV4-1,TRBJ2-1,TRBD2,-